The entry below gives a single TCR beta chain sequence along with its context. What it binds is not known. Other DNA variants within this sample encode the same CDR3. This sample is part of a study of cytomegalovirus exposure and HLA in healthy donors. The study's findings and limits: TCR beta V- and J-gene trimming was later associated with a missense DCLRE1C variant. TCR association rates varied by HLA locus in a later analysis, with DRB1 highest and HLA-C lowest.

PCR was performed using 60 Vbeta and 13 Jbeta primers. Sequencing used immunoSEQ multiplex PCR; TCRdb keeps in-frame clones, though not all of them. The data hold roughly 150,000 clones, with 82% observed a single time. Per the germline V gene, CDR1 is SGDLS and CDR2 is YYNGEE. This CDR3 is built from 13 residues. V was shortened by 0 bases and J by 4 bases, with 6 bases between the two germline ends. The receptor comes from a woman between 45 and 65 years old in good health and CMV-seropositive. The J gene is TRBJ2-3, the V gene TRBV9; D is unresolved. The sequenced material came from PBMCs. The CDR3 region has the DNA TGTGCCAGCAGCGTAGTGTCTGCAGATACGCAGTATTTT. Translation: CASSVVSADTQYF.